This TCR beta chain was recorded in a study of shared clonotypes between healthy human individuals. TCRdb's table, derived via immunoSEQ multiplex PCR, lists solely in-frame clones and lacks some. This table holds more than 550,000 clones, about 92% found once. Per the germline V gene, CDR1 is SSHAT and CDR2 is FNYEAQ (reference sequence). With V trimmed by 5 bases and J by 3 bases, 4 bases remained unmatched. The CDR3 totals 13 residues. The origin of this receptor is a man younger than 30 in good health. Some clones in this sample may be carry-over from other donors' samples. Sequencing was performed on memory CD8+ T cells from PBMCs. The sample's subset: CD45RO+ cells pooled with CCR7-negative TemRA cells. The chain employs TRBV7-7 and TRBJ2-7, with TRBD1 identical over 7 bases. CDR3 sequence reads: CASSPRQGYEQYF. CDR3 bases: TGTGCCAGCAGCCCACGACAGGGCTACGAGCAGTACTTC.